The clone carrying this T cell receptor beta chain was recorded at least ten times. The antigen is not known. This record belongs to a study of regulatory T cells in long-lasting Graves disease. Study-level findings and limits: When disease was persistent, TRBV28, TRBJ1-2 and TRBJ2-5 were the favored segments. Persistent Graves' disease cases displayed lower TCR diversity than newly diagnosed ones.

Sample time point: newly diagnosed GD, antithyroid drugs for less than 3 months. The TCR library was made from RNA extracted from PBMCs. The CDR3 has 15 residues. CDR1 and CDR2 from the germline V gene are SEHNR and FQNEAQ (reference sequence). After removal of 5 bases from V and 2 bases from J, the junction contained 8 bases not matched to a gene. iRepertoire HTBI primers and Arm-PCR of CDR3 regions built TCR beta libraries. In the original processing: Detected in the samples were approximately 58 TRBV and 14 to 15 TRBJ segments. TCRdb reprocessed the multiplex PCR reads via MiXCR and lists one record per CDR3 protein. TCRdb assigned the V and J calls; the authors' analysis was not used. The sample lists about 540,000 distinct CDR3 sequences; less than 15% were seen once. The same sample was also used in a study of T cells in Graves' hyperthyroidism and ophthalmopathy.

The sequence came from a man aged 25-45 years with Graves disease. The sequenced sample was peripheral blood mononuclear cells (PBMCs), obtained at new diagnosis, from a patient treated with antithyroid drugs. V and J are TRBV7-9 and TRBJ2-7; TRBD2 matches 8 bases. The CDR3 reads CASSPGDGRAYEQYF. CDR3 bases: TGTGCCAGCAGCCCAGGGGACGGGAGGGCCTACGAGCAGTACTTC.